Sequencing of this T cell receptor beta chain was carried out in a study of memory CD4+ T cells and cytomegalovirus serostatus (dated by TCRdb to the late 2010s). With respect to the entire study: The 33 healthy Belgian adults in the cohort included 9 who were CMV seropositive and 24 who were CMV seronegative. The study sequenced CD4+ memory TCRbeta repertoires of a Belgian cohort with known cytomegalovirus serostatus to replicate a published TCR-based CMV serostatus classifier. What the work shows at the level of the full study, not this receptor alone: Among the 150 to 200 previously reported CMV-associated TCRbeta sequences, roughly 68 showed up in the CD4+ memory repertoires, with each one found in between one and five individuals. On the Belgian cohort, the classifier based on the original framework reached a median bootstrapped AUC of roughly 0.94, with a 95% CI of 0.76-1.00. Results were interpreted as suggesting that the CMV-associated TCR signature is largely present in the CD4+ memory repertoire. CMV serostatus prediction reached a median bootstrapped AUC of 0.95 with the original framework and about 0.93 with a US-trained random forest. Unlike the original study, which covered naive and memory CD4+ and CD8+ populations, the Belgian study sequenced only CD4+CD45RO+ memory cells.

From the cysteine through the phenylalanine, the CDR3 covers 16 amino acids. The DNA shown is the 48-base CDR3, in frame from base 1. V loses 0 bases, J loses 2 bases, and the germline ends lie 13 bases apart. CDR1 is given as SGHDT and CDR2 as YYEEEE, both from the germline V gene. A FACSAria II was used to sort memory CD4+ T cells, defined as single viable CD3+CD4+CD8-CD45RO+ cells. CMV serostatus was determined using a Roche Elecsys assay that detects serum IgG against CMV pp150, pp28, p38 and p52. Once the samples were thawed, total CD4+ T cells were enriched through positive selection using CD4 magnetic microbeads. The samples came from a separate study whose specific focus was interrogating the CD4+ T cell memory repertoire. Peripheral blood mononuclear cells were isolated and cryopreserved according to standard operating procedures, and serum was kept at -80 degrees C. The staining relied on CD3-PerCP (BW264/56), CD4-APC (RPA-T4), CD45RO-PE (UCHT1) and CD8-Pacific Orange (3B5) antibodies, and Sytox blue was used to exclude non-viable cells.

Genomic DNA was extracted from sorted cells with the Quick-DNA Microprep Kit. Amplification of TCRbeta DNA was done with the immunoSEQ hsTCRbeta kit, following the protocol from the manufacturer. TCRbeta libraries were sequenced on an Illumina MiSeq instrument. Processing in the source paper ran as follows. Following removal of out-of-frame sequences, approximately 2.1 million distinct TCRbeta sequences were retained, with an average of around 70,000 per individual. Each individual was scored using the number of around 180 previously reported CMV-associated TCRbeta sequences that the individual carried and the total number of productive distinct TCRbeta sequences. A beta-binomial model was reimplemented in Python, and scikit-learn random forests with default parameters were trained on data from the US cohort. On the Belgian cohort, classifier performance was reported as the median AUC, along with percentile confidence intervals, across 10,000 bootstrap iterations. In TCRdb, the immuneACCESS table is reduced to in-frame sequences with V and J assigned. These tables do not hold every clone; where another copy was compared, an unresolved V gene accounts for under half, and the others remain unexplained. V and J calls and clone size are those listed in that table; D and trimming were worked out from the DNA. This sample is represented by fewer than 50,000 clones; about 79% of them were singletons. About 1.1% of the sample goes to the ten largest clones.

The count of this clone is one. Its antigen specificity is not known. Qualities for individual bases were not recorded, and no much larger clone is one base off. Recombination linked TRBV5-6 to TRBJ2-3; tentative D gene TRBD2, with 6 bases matching. The specimen was memory CD4+ T cells from blood. The clonotype comes from an adult in good health and CMV-seronegative. The CDR3 in this case is CASSLEWGDATDTQYF. The DNA sequence is TGTGCCAGCAGCTTGGAATGGGGGGACGCCACAGATACGCAGTATTTT.